These T cell receptor beta chains were read from a single sample in a study of lymphopenia after photon versus proton radiotherapy. Here immunoSEQ multiplex PCR was the method, and the copy in TCRdb shows in-frame clones only, minus some. This sample has 68,000 or so clones, with roughly 91% found just once. This material consisted of peripheral blood, taken from a patient treated with photon-based radiotherapy. All receptors derive from a woman in her seventies with pancreatic cancer. Both conserved end residues are part of each CDR3. A D gene is named only where the DNA matches it firmly. Clone size is shown for a subset of rows, as once, few, many or a class of expanded clone.

CDR3 length: 23
clone size: NA
V gene: TRBV14
D gene: TRBD2
J gene: TRBJ2-2
CDR3 protein: CASSHGYYRDRSSGSLNTGELFF
CDR3 DNA: TGTGCCAGCAGCCATGGGTACTACAGGGATAGGTCTAGCGGGAGCCTGAACACCGGGGAGCTGTTTTTT

CDR3 length: 15
clone size: NA
V gene: TRBV5-8
D gene: NA
J gene: TRBJ2-1
CDR3 protein: CASSLGEAVYNEQFF
CDR3 DNA: TGTGCCAGCAGCTTGGGTGAGGCAGTTTACAATGAGCAGTTCTTC

CDR3 length: 16
clone size: NA
V gene: TRBV4-1
D gene: TRBD2
J gene: TRBJ2-1
CDR3 protein: CASSQVGTSGIRGQFF
CDR3 DNA: TGCGCCAGCAGCCAAGTAGGGACTAGCGGGATTCGAGGGCAGTTCTTC

CDR3 length: 13
clone size: NA
V gene: TRBV5-6
D gene: NA
J gene: TRBJ2-5
CDR3 protein: CASSLDREETQYF
CDR3 DNA: TGTGCCAGCAGCTTGGACAGAGAAGAGACCCAGTACTTC

CDR3 length: 12
clone size: NA
V gene: TRBV19
D gene: NA
J gene: TRBJ2-1
CDR3 protein: CATTSYYNEQFF
CDR3 DNA: TGTGCCACTACTAGCTACTACAATGAGCAGTTCTTC

CDR3 length: 15
clone size: NA
V gene: TRBV9
D gene: NA
J gene: TRBJ2-2
CDR3 protein: CASSRAQGGTGELFF
CDR3 DNA: TGTGCCAGCAGCCGGGCCCAGGGGGGCACCGGGGAGCTGTTTTTT

CDR3 length: 14
clone size: NA
V gene: TRBV14
D gene: NA
J gene: TRBJ2-5
CDR3 protein: CASSQGGLQETQYF
CDR3 DNA: TGTGCCAGCAGCCAAGGGGGACTGCAAGAGACCCAGTACTTC

CDR3 length: 15
clone size: NA
V gene: TRBV19
D gene: NA
J gene: TRBJ1-5
CDR3 protein: CASSIGGTPNQPQHF
CDR3 DNA: TGTGCCAGTAGTATAGGGGGGACACCGAATCAGCCCCAGCATTTT

CDR3 length: 14
clone size: NA
V gene: TRBV5-1
D gene: TRBD2
J gene: TRBJ2-1
CDR3 protein: CASRREGSYNEQFF
CDR3 DNA: TGCGCCAGCCGGCGGGAGGGCTCCTACAATGAGCAGTTCTTC

CDR3 length: 14
clone size: once
V gene: TRBV5-1
D gene: NA
J gene: TRBJ2-2
CDR3 protein: CASGTGTLTGELFF
CDR3 DNA: TGCGCCAGCGGGACCGGGACCCTCACCGGGGAGCTGTTTTTT

CDR3 length: 15
clone size: once
V gene: TRBV6-1
D gene: NA
J gene: TRBJ1-4
CDR3 protein: CASSESDSVNEKLFF
CDR3 DNA: TGTGCCAGCAGTGAATCTGACAGCGTTAATGAAAAACTGTTTTTT

CDR3 length: 15
clone size: NA
V gene: TRBV15
D gene: NA
J gene: TRBJ1-5
CDR3 protein: CATSKGTPDNQPQHF
CDR3 DNA: TGTGCCACCAGCAAAGGGACACCAGACAATCAGCCCCAGCATTTT

CDR3 length: 13
clone size: NA
V gene: TRBV5-8
D gene: TRBD1
J gene: TRBJ1-5
CDR3 protein: CASSPDRDQPQHF
CDR3 DNA: TGTGCCAGCAGCCCTGACAGGGATCAGCCCCAGCATTTT

CDR3 length: 12
clone size: NA
V gene: TRBV7-2
D gene: TRBD2
J gene: TRBJ2-1
CDR3 protein: CASSILAGGQFF
CDR3 DNA: TGTGCCAGCAGCATCCTAGCGGGAGGGCAGTTCTTC

CDR3 length: 18
clone size: NA
V gene: TRBV7-9
D gene: TRBD2
J gene: TRBJ2-3
CDR3 protein: CASSSDRGTSGRTDTQYF
CDR3 DNA: TGTGCCAGCAGCTCTGACCGGGGGACTAGCGGCCGCACAGATACGCAGTATTTT

CDR3 length: 14
clone size: once
V gene: TRBV6-5
D gene: NA
J gene: TRBJ2-7
CDR3 protein: CASRYRWTDYEQYF
CDR3 DNA: TGTGCCAGCAGATACCGGTGGACGGACTACGAGCAGTACTTC

CDR3 length: 15
clone size: NA
V gene: TRBV11-2
D gene: TRBD1
J gene: TRBJ2-1
CDR3 protein: CASSRPGQRANEQFF
CDR3 DNA: TGTGCCAGCAGCCGTCCGGGACAGAGGGCAAATGAGCAGTTCTTC

CDR3 length: 15
clone size: NA
V gene: TRBV7-2
D gene: NA
J gene: TRBJ2-5
CDR3 protein: CASSPRGDVGETQYF
CDR3 DNA: TGTGCCAGCAGCCCTAGGGGGGATGTCGGGGAGACCCAGTACTTC

CDR3 length: 16
clone size: NA
V gene: TRBV9
D gene: TRBD1
J gene: TRBJ2-1
CDR3 protein: CASSAPGTGGRGEQFF
CDR3 DNA: TGTGCCAGCAGCGCCCCCGGGACAGGGGGTAGGGGTGAGCAGTTCTTC

CDR3 length: 12
clone size: NA
V gene: TRBV9
D gene: NA
J gene: TRBJ2-2
CDR3 protein: CASRRNTGELFF
CDR3 DNA: TGTGCCAGCAGGCGGAACACCGGGGAGCTGTTTTTT

CDR3 length: 15
clone size: NA
V gene: TRBV5-1
D gene: NA
J gene: TRBJ2-7
CDR3 protein: CASSLVGGLSYEQYF
CDR3 DNA: TGCGCCAGCAGCTTGGTTGGCGGATTATCCTACGAGCAGTACTTC

CDR3 length: 16
clone size: NA
V gene: TRBV6-5
D gene: TRBD2
J gene: TRBJ2-1
CDR3 protein: CASSYQREGLYNEQFF
CDR3 DNA: TGTGCCAGCAGTTACCAGCGGGAGGGCCTCTACAATGAGCAGTTCTTC

CDR3 length: 12
clone size: NA
V gene: TRBV29-1
D gene: NA
J gene: TRBJ1-5
CDR3 protein: CSVGQYNQPQHF
CDR3 DNA: TGCAGTGTTGGTCAGTACAATCAGCCCCAGCATTTT

CDR3 length: 15
clone size: NA
V gene: TRBV27
D gene: TRBD2
J gene: TRBJ2-1
CDR3 protein: CASSFDRTSGVPQFF
CDR3 DNA: TGTGCCAGCAGTTTTGACAGGACTAGCGGAGTCCCACAGTTCTTC

CDR3 length: 12
clone size: NA
V gene: TRBV6-6
D gene: TRBD1
J gene: TRBJ2-7
CDR3 protein: CASSRDSYEQYF
CDR3 DNA: TGTGCCAGCAGCAGGGACAGTTACGAGCAGTACTTC

CDR3 length: 12
clone size: NA
V gene: TRBV5-4
D gene: NA
J gene: TRBJ2-1
CDR3 protein: CASSRQANEQFF
CDR3 DNA: TGTGCCAGCAGCCGACAGGCCAATGAGCAGTTCTTC

CDR3 length: 17
clone size: NA
V gene: TRBV9
D gene: TRBD1
J gene: TRBJ2-7
CDR3 protein: CASSVGSRGQGFHEQYF
CDR3 DNA: TGTGCCAGCAGCGTAGGATCACGGGGACAGGGTTTCCACGAGCAGTACTTC